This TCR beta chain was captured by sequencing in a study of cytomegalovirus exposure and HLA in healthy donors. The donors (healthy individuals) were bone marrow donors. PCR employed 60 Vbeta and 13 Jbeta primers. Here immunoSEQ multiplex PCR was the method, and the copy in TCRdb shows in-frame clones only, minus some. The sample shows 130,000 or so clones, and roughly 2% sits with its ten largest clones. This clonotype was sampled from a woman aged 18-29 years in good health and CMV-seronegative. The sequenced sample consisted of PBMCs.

CDR3 nucleotide sequence: TGTGCCAGCTCACCAATGGCAGGACAGCCCTACGAGCAGTACTTC. The encoded protein is CASSPMAGQPYEQYF. The rearrangement joins TRBV18 to TRBJ2-7; maybe TRBD1 (6 bases). The germline gives CDR1 KGHSH, CDR2 LQKENI. CDR3 length: 15 amino acids. Trimming took off 2 bases at V and 2 bases at J, with 13 bases between the two ends.